This TCR beta chain was captured by sequencing in a study of T cell responses to AZD1222 COVID-19 vaccine. Whole-study results and caveats: The reported proportion of spike-specific TCRs targeting unmutated variant regions was nearly half. Repertoires were obtained only post-peak T cell response.

Remarks on this clone: Its matching antigen is unknown.

The method was immunoSEQ multiplex PCR; TCRdb's version includes in-frame clones alone and lacks a portion of them. The data show 150,000 or so clones, roughly 90% seen once. The length of the CDR3 is 13 residues. V gave up 10 bases and J gave up 4 bases, with 12 bases separating them. Germline CDR1 reads KGHDR; CDR2 reads SFDVKD. This chain joins TRBV24-1 and TRBJ1-4; D is possibly TRBD1 (6 bases). The receptor was isolated from an adult in good health. The material was peripheral blood, obtained on day 0 of AZD1222 vaccination. CDR3 sequence (DNA): TGTGCCACGCAGGGGTCCTATAATGAAAAACTGTTTTTT. It translates to CATQGSYNEKLFF.